The text below deals with one T cell receptor beta chain. The sample originates from a study of blood T cell repertoires in COVID-19. Across the study: Sites in the United States, Italy and Spain provided acute and convalescent COVID-19 samples.

V lost 6 bases and J 11 bases, leaving 27 bases between the germline ends. Germline CDR1 and CDR2: MNHNY and SVGAGI (reference sequence). The CDR3 covers 16 residues. In the original workflow: Estimates of nucleated cell counts were drawn from the amplification of reference gene primers. Repertoires were generated with immunoSEQ multiplex PCR, while TCRdb's copy carries only in-frame clones and drops some. V, J and clone size were drawn from that table, and D and trimming were deduced from the DNA. The table has tens of thousands of clones, approximately 79% seen once; the top ten hold approximately 15%.

The sequence derives from a man aged 55 to 69 with acute or convalescent COVID-19. The chain links TRBV6-6 to TRBJ2-3, with D possibly being TRBD1 (6 bases). The sample was peripheral blood. CDR3 nucleotides: TGTGCCAGCAGGCAGGGGTGGGGCACAATCGCGGATTGGCAGTATTTT. It specifies CASRQGWGTIADWQYF.